These 10 T cell receptor beta chains were all obtained from the same sample, sequenced in a study of T cell responses to AZD1222 COVID-19 vaccine. The method was immunoSEQ multiplex PCR; TCRdb's version includes in-frame clones alone and lacks a portion of them. The table lists about 94,000 clones, around 85% of them singletons. The sequences come from peripheral blood, collected 28 days after the second AZD1222 dose. These receptors were collected from an adult who received the AZD1222 COVID-19 vaccine.

This clone has just one count. The chain employs TRBV19 and TRBJ2-1; 8 bases are shared with TRBD2. Germline V CDR1 and CDR2: LNHDA, SQIVND (reference sequence). V was clipped by 3 bases and J by 0 bases; unmatched bases: 4. CDR3 size: 16 residues. CDR3 sequence: CASSIFAGGSYNEQFF. CDR3 DNA sequence: TGTGCCAGTAGTATCTTTGCGGGAGGCTCCTACAATGAGCAGTTCTTC.

This chain joins TRBV5-4 and TRBJ2-7; D is ambiguous. The ends were cut back, 4 bases at V and 5 bases at J, with 16 bases in the middle. The germline V gene encodes CDR1 SGHNT and CDR2 YYREEE (reference sequence). The CDR3 has 14 amino acids. DNA of the CDR3: TGTGCCAGCAGCGTAGGTGGGGTTGGGAACGAGCAGTACTTC. Protein sequence: CASSVGGVGNEQYF.

The V gene is TRBV19, the J gene TRBJ2-7; TRBD2 is a possible D gene (6 bases). The CDR3 is 16 amino acids. Germline V lookup: CDR1 LNHDA, CDR2 SQIVND (reference sequence). Trimming cost V 3 bases and J 0 bases, with 15 bases left between them. The CDR3, as DNA: TGTGCCAGTAGTATCAGCAGCGGGCGGAGCTCCTACGAGCAGTACTTC. Encoded protein: CASSISSGRSSYEQYF. Supplemented by reference TRBV19 and TRBJ2-7, the full variable domain reads DGGITQSPKYLFRKEGQNVTLSCEQNLNHDAMYWYRQDPGQGLRLIYYSQIVNDFQKGDIAEGYSVSREKKESFPLTVTSAQKNPTAFYLCASSISSGRSSYEQYFGPGTRLTVT.

The rearrangement joins TRBV5-6 to TRBJ1-2; no clear D gene. CDR1 and CDR2 from the germline V gene are SGHDT and YYEEEE. The CDR3 is 13 residues long. With 4 bases removed from V and 4 bases from J, the gap between germline ends came to 11 bases. The CDR3 coding sequence is TGTGCCAGCAGCGCCCCGGGGATCTATGGCTACACCTTC. Its translation is CASSAPGIYGYTF.

This clone occurred once. CDR3 residues: CATSYSGANVLTF. The CDR3 region has the DNA TGTGCCACCTCGTACTCTGGGGCCAACGTCCTGACTTTC. The V gene is TRBV25-1, the J gene TRBJ2-6; D is uncertain. Trimming stripped 10 bases from V and 0 bases from J, with 7 bases between. This CDR3 has 13 residues. Germline-derived CDR1 and CDR2 are MGHDK and SYGVNS. The variable domain in full, with the rest retrieved from reference TRBV25-1 and TRBJ2-6, is EADIYQTPRYLVIGTGKKITLECSQTMGHDKMYWYQQDPGMELHLIHYSYGVNSTEKGDLSSESTVSRIRTEHFPLTLESARPSHTSQYLCATSYSGANVLTFGAGSRLTVL.

In its sample, this clone was seen a few times. This sequence joins TRBV28 and TRBJ2-2; D not certain. Germline values: CDR1 MDHEN, CDR2 SYDVKM. The V end was cut by 10 bases, the J end by 4 bases, with 10 bases between. There are 12 residues in the CDR3. CDR3 region: CATKAFTGELFF. The CDR3, as DNA: TGTGCCACAAAGGCATTCACCGGGGAGCTGTTTTTT.

The chain combines TRBV3-1 (or the pseudogene TRBV3-2) with TRBJ1-5; 9 bases fit TRBD1. The junction had 18 bases not matched to a gene; V was cut back by 4 bases and J by 5 bases. Germline CDR1 and CDR2: LGHDT and YNNKEL (reference sequence). CDR3 length: 19 residues. As DNA, the CDR3 is TGTGCCAGCAGCCCGTTGAGAAGTGGGGGGACAGGGCGGTATCAGCCCCAGCATTTT. Translating it yields CASSPLRSGGTGRYQPQHF.

The chain joins TRBV4-1 to TRBJ2-3, with 14 bases identical to TRBD2. The trim removed 3 bases at V and 8 bases at J, leaving 4 bases unmatched. The length of the CDR3 is 15 residues. The germline V gene has CDR1 MGHRA and CDR2 YSYEKL. The CDR3 loop reads CASSQATSGGATQYF. DNA for the CDR3: TGCGCCAGCAGCCAGGCGACTAGCGGGGGGGCTACGCAGTATTTT.

The rearrangement uses TRBV6-2 or TRBV6-3 and TRBJ2-7; D uncertain. The CDR3 is made up of 11 amino acids. Trimming pared 2 bases from V and 4 bases from J, leaving 3 bases between. Germline loops: CDR1 MNHEY, CDR2 SVGEGT. CDR3 amino acids: CASSYVYEQYF. The CDR3 coding sequence is TGTGCCAGCAGTTACGTATACGAGCAGTACTTC.

CDR3 residues: CASSQERARGLYF. The CDR3 region has the DNA TGCGCCAGCAGCCAAGAGCGCGCGCGAGGGTTATATTTT. The V gene is TRBV4-3, the J gene TRBJ1-3; no reliable D call. V lost 0 bases, J lost 14 bases, and 14 bases lay in between. CDR3 length: 13 residues. Looked up from germline, CDR1 is LGHNA and CDR2 is YSLEER.